This T cell receptor (beta chain) was captured in a study of control samples from healthy donors and cancer patients. TCRdb's copy holds only in-frame clones and misses some; the assay was immunoSEQ multiplex PCR. The sample contains roughly 63,000 clones, 92% of which appear only once. Trimming shortened V by 0 bases and J by 5 bases, and 8 bases separated the two germline ends. This CDR3 has 14 amino acids. Germline values: CDR1 SGDLS, CDR2 YYNGEE. This chain links TRBV9 with TRBJ2-2; D ambiguous. Specimen: PBMCs. The source is a man aged 35 to 55 with colorectal cancer. The CDR3 DNA is TGTGCCAGCAGCGTAGGGGGTGGAACCGGGGAGCTGTTTTTT. This translates into CASSVGGGTGELFF.